This TCR beta chain stems from a study of glioma-infiltrating T cells after dendritic cell vaccination. Indicated time point: after dendritic cell vaccination, including at tumor progression/relapse. Selection required adequate fresh-frozen tumor tissue plus more than two years' survival data. This CDR3 contains 15 residues. Germline CDR1 SGHVS, CDR2 FNYEAQ. V was trimmed by 1 base and J by 7 bases, leaving 14 bases between them. Only in-frame clones appear in the TCRdb table, and some are missing; sequencing was by immunoSEQ multiplex PCR. There are around 90,000 clones in the sample; about 81% occur only once, and over 2% lies in the top ten.

The clonotype originates from a human donor with glioblastoma. This rearrangement joins TRBV7-6 to TRBJ1-3; D gene ambiguous. The sample consisted of blood, taken after dendritic cell vaccination. The chain's CDR3 is CASSLDVRPRNTIYF. The CDR3 DNA is TGTGCCAGCAGCTTAGATGTGCGGCCCCGGAACACCATATATTTT.